This T cell receptor beta chain appears in the sequencing data of a study of blood T cells in healthy people across ages. Then a second PCR, running roughly 7 to 12 cycles, was carried out with a sample-barcoded 5' primer and a J-beta primer mix. In TCRdb, the 5' RACE reads were re-called with MiXCR into one record per CDR3 protein. The top ten clones hold under 4% of a sample with 600,000 to 1,000,000 distinct CDR3 sequences, around 25% of them seen once. The CDR3 covers 16 residues. With 4 bases removed from V and 2 bases from J, the gap between germline ends came to 15 bases. Germline V gene lookup returns CDR1 MDHEN and CDR2 SYDVKM. In addition, the sample was reused for a study of T cells of mothers and their children. That source reports: The shaping of TCR recombination output by thymic selection is similar in related and unrelated pairs.

This chain joins TRBV28 and TRBJ2-1, with TRBD1 as a possible D gene (5 bases). Sequenced material: blood. The source of this sequence is a boy between 10 and 17 years old in good health. CDR3 nucleotide sequence: TGTGCCAGCAGTTCCCTCGACAGAGAGACCTACAATGAGCAGTTCTTC. Its translation is CASSSLDRETYNEQFF.